This T cell receptor beta chain was observed in a study of blood T cell repertoires in COVID-19. Study summary: The United States, Italy and Spain were the sources of the acute and convalescent COVID-19 samples.

Produced via immunoSEQ multiplex PCR; TCRdb's table is partial and in-frame only. The table lists about 7,200 clones, roughly 87% of them singletons. The sequenced material came from peripheral blood. This clonotype was obtained from a human donor in a cohort sampled during active COVID-19.

The CDR3 bases are TGTGCCAGCAGCCAAGAAGTTGAGGCTAGCGGACTTTACGAGCAGTACTTC. Encoded protein: CASSQEVEASGLYEQYF. V is TRBV3-1 (or the pseudogene TRBV3-2) and J is TRBJ2-7; 7 positions agree with TRBD2. The V gene's germline CDR1 is LGHDT and CDR2 YNNKEL (reference sequence). Unmatched junction bases numbered 12, after V lost 0 bases and J lost 4 bases. The CDR3 sequence is 17 residues long.